This T cell receptor (beta chain) was obtained from a study of blood T cell repertoires in COVID-19 (TCRdb year 2020). With regard to the full study: Samples from collaborators originated in the United States, Italy and Spain and spanned both the acute and convalescent phases of COVID-19. The material from the prospective study consisted of cDNA or gDNA derived from T cells, B-cell-depleted T cells, or PBMCs. The dataset comprised deeply sampled blood TCRbeta repertoires from subjects exposed to, actively infected with, or recovered from COVID-19. The repertoires were made available in a free public database intended to serve as a resource for research on the immune response to SARS-CoV-2. Samples came from the ongoing ImmuneRACE study (first 160 participants) plus 1,254 subjects from 6 global collaborators. Nearly every sample came with metadata listing a de-identified subject ID, COVID-19 status, age in years and sex. Where available, HLA class I and class II types were obtained from metadata supplied by the sample provider rather than from assay-based typing.

Collaborating institutions collected whole blood in K2EDTA tubes following their own protocols. For TCRbeta analysis, collaborator samples were shipped as frozen whole blood, as isolated PBMCs, or as DNA extracted from either sample type. This clone was seen only once. It has no known antigen specificity. The record has no base qualities; no much larger clone is one base away. TCRbeta CDR3 regions were amplified from genomic DNA by means of the immunoSEQ Assay, a bias-controlled multiplex PCR. The authors processed their data as follows. The number of nucleated cells in each sample was estimated from the amplification of reference gene primers within the assay. Sequence reads were collapsed and filtered to measure the absolute abundance of every unique TCRbeta CDR3 rearrangement. For each sample, productive Simpson clonality was calculated as the square root of Simpson's diversity index across productive rearrangements. The clones in this table, taken by TCRdb from immuneACCESS, are in-frame only. Not every clone is retained; where verified, under half of the shortfall comes from an unresolved V gene, and the cause of the rest is unknown. V, J and clone size derive from that table, while D and trimming were established from the DNA sequence. The sample has more than 200,000 clones on record, around 80% of them singletons. 4% of the sample goes to the ten largest clones.

Overall study outcomes, separate from this receptor: The quantity of clinical and demographic metadata differed by source and by participant and was supplied without curation.

This TCR came from a woman aged 40-49 years with active or convalescent COVID-19. Sequencing input: peripheral blood.

The sequence in DNA is TGTGCCAGCAGCTTAGGACAGGGCGACACTGAAGCTTTCTTT. Its translation is CASSLGQGDTEAFF. The rearrangement combines TRBV11-3 with TRBJ1-1; 7 of the junction bases match TRBD1. Via the germline V gene, CDR1 is SGHNT and CDR2 YENEEA. V is pruned by 1 base and J by 3 bases, leaving 2 bases of the junction without a gene match. From the cysteine up to the phenylalanine, the CDR3 has a length of 14 residues. The only DNA kept is the CDR3, 42 bases in frame from the first base.